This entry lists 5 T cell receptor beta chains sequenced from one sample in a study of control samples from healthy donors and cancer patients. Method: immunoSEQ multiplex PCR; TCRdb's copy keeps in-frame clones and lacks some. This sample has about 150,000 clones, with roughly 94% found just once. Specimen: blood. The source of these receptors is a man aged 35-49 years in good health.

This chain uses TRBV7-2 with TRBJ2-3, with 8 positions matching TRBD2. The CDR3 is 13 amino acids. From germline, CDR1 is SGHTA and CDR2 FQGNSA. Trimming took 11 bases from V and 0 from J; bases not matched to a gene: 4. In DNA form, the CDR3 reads TGTGCCGCGGGGGGTACTAGCACAGATACGCAGTATTTT. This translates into CAAGGTSTDTQYF. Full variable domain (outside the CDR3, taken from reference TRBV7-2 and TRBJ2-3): GAGVSQSPSNKVTEKGKDVELRCDPISGHTALYWYRQSLGQGLEFLIYFQGNSAPDKSGLPSDRFSAERTGGSVSTLTIQRTQQEDSAVYLCAAGGTSTDTQYFGPGTRLTVL.

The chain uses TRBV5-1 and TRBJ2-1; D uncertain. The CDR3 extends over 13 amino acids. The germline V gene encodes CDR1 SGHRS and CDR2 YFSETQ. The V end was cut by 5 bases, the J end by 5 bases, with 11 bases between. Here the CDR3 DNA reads TGCGCCAGCAGACCGGTCCGGGACAATGAGCAGTTCTTC. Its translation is CASRPVRDNEQFF.

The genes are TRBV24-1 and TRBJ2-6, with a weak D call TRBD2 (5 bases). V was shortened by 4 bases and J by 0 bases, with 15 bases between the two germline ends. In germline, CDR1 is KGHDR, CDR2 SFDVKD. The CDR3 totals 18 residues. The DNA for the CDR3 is TGTGCCACCAGTGAACCGGGCCCAGGAGGCTCTGGGGCCAACGTCCTGACTTTC. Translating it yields CATSEPGPGGSGANVLTF.

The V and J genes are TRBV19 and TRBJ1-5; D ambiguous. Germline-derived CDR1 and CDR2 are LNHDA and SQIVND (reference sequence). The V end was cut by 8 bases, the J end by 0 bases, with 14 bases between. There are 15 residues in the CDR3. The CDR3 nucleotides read TGTGCCAGTGGCCGCAGGAGAGATAGCAATCAGCCCCAGCATTTT. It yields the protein CASGRRRDSNQPQHF. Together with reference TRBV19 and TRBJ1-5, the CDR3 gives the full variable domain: DGGITQSPKYLFRKEGQNVTLSCEQNLNHDAMYWYRQDPGQGLRLIYYSQIVNDFQKGDIAEGYSVSREKKESFPLTVTSAQKNPTAFYLCASGRRRDSNQPQHFGDGTRLSIL.

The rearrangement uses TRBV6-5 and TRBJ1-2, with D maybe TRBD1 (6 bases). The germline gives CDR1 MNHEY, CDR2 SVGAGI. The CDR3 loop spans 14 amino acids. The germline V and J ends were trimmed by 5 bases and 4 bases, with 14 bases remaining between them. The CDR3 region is CASSSLGQFYGYTF. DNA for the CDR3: TGTGCCAGCAGTAGCCTCGGACAGTTCTATGGCTACACCTTC.